These 14 T cell receptor beta chains came from one sample sequenced in a study of cytomegalovirus exposure and HLA in healthy donors. The PCR was carried out with 60 Vbeta primers and 13 Jbeta primers. Clones were sequenced by immunoSEQ multiplex PCR, and TCRdb holds only the in-frame ones, with some missing. The profile covers roughly 120,000 clones, with 77% appearing a single time and approximately 6.3% taken by the ten largest. What was sequenced was PBMCs. These receptor sequences come from a man between 18 and 35 years old in good health and CMV-seropositive.

The chain employs TRBV30 and TRBJ2-7; 8 bases are a match to TRBD2. The ends lost 3 bases at V and 1 base at J; junction bases unmatched: 2. This CDR3 is built from 13 residues. The germline V gene has CDR1 GTSNPN and CDR2 SVGIG (reference sequence). Here the CDR3 reads CAWRTSGSYEQYF. The CDR3, as DNA: TGTGCCTGGAGAACTAGCGGTTCCTACGAGCAGTACTTC.

The chain combines TRBV30 with TRBJ1-5; the D gene is possibly TRBD1 (5 bases). The germline V gene has CDR1 GTSNPN and CDR2 SVGIG (reference sequence). Trimming took off 0 bases at V and 6 bases at J, with 18 bases between the two ends. The CDR3 has 16 residues. CDR3 loop: CAWSVRQTETSQPQHF. CDR3 bases: TGTGCCTGGAGTGTTAGGCAGACAGAGACGAGTCAGCCCCAGCATTTT.

With respect to this clone: At one boundary the junction diverges from the germline segment, which might be a read error. The V call is TRBV6-5, the J call TRBJ2-3, with 9 bases matching TRBD2. This CDR3 contains 15 residues. Germline CDR1 is MNHEY and CDR2 is SVGAGI. In nucleotides, the CDR3 is TGTGCCGGCAGTATGACTAGCGGATACACAGATACGCAGTATTTT. Its translation: CAGSMTSGYTDTQYF.

The genes are TRBV7-9 and TRBJ1-2; D is unresolved. Trimming cost V 5 bases and J 7 bases, with 17 bases left between them. The CDR3 runs to 14 residues. Germline V gene data show CDR1 as SEHNR and CDR2 as FQNEAQ (reference sequence). Written as DNA, the CDR3 is TGTGCCAGCAGCCCAGCGGAGACATTGGGTGGCTACACCTTC. Translated: CASSPAETLGGYTF.

The chain uses TRBV27 and TRBJ2-1; possibly TRBD1 for D (6 bases). The germline CDR1 and CDR2 sequences are MNHEY and SMNVEV (reference sequence). Trimming pared 6 bases from V and 13 bases from J, leaving 19 bases between. The CDR3 runs to 13 residues. The CDR3 protein is CASSLGQPRGQFF. The CDR3 nucleotides are TGTGCCAGCAGCCTCGGACAGCCTCGCGGCCAGTTCTTC.

The chain couples TRBV5-1 to TRBJ2-1, with a tentative D call TRBD1 (5 bases). This CDR3 region has 15 residues. The germline gives CDR1 SGHRS, CDR2 YFSETQ. V shed 0 bases and J shed 0 bases, with 7 bases lying between them. The CDR3 DNA is TGCGCCAGCAGCTTGGGACAGTTCTCCTACAATGAGCAGTTCTTC. Its translation: CASSLGQFSYNEQFF. Based on the CDR3 plus reference TRBV5-1 and TRBJ2-1, the full variable domain is KAGVTQTPRYLIKTRGQQVTLSCSPISGHRSVSWYQQTPGQGLQFLFEYFSETQRNKGNFPGRFSGRQFSNSRSEMNVSTLELGDSALYLCASSLGQFSYNEQFFGPGTRLTVL.

The CDR3: CASSRPQLEQYF. The CDR3, as DNA: TGTGCCAGCAGCCGCCCCCAACTCGAGCAGTACTTC. The chain combines TRBV5-6 with TRBJ2-7; no firm D call. Germline V CDR1 and CDR2: SGHDT, YYEEEE. This CDR3 spans 12 amino acids. Trimming cost V 4 bases and J 6 bases, with 11 bases left between them.

The gene calls are TRBV6-1 and TRBJ1-5, with D possibly TRBD1 on 6 matching bases. The CDR3 is 16 amino acids. Between the trimmed V and J ends, which lost 2 bases and 4 bases, there was a span of 15 bases. The germline CDR1 and CDR2 sequences are MNHNS and SASEGT. This chain's CDR3 is CASSERYRDTNQPQHF. As DNA, the CDR3 is TGTGCCAGCAGTGAACGGTACCGGGACACAAATCAGCCCCAGCATTTT.

The chain has TRBV18 and TRBJ1-1; TRBD1 agrees at 9 bases. This CDR3 is built from 15 residues. The germline V gene encodes CDR1 KGHSH and CDR2 LQKENI. The J segment lost 5 bases and the V segment lost 1 base, leaving 5 bases of the junction unmatched. DNA of the CDR3: TGTGCCAGCTCACCACTGGGACAGGGAGATACTGAAGCTTTCTTT. This gives the protein CASSPLGQGDTEAFF.

The gene calls are TRBV5-1 and TRBJ2-5, with 10 bases matching TRBD2. Germline V lookup: CDR1 SGHRS, CDR2 YFSETQ. CDR3 length equals 16 residues. The V and J ends lost 0 bases and 5 bases, in that order; junction bases with no gene match: 7. CDR3 sequence: CASSLGTSGDGETQYF. The CDR3 bases are TGCGCCAGCAGCTTGGGCACTAGCGGGGACGGGGAGACCCAGTACTTC.

The V and J genes are TRBV14 and TRBJ2-2; 10 bases fit TRBD1. Trimming removed 6 bases from V and 5 bases from J; junction bases left unmatched: 6. The germline CDR1 and CDR2 sequences are SGHDN and FVKESK. The CDR3 totals 15 residues. The CDR3 loop is CASSRQGAGTGELFF. Here the CDR3 DNA reads TGTGCCAGCAGTCGACAGGGGGCGGGAACCGGGGAGCTGTTTTTT.

The gene calls are TRBV10-3 and TRBJ2-7; 7 bases align to TRBD2. Germline V CDR1 and CDR2: ENHRY, SYGVKD. This CDR3 region has 14 residues. Trimming at V came to 9 bases and at J to 6 bases, leaving 14 bases not matched to a gene. The CDR3 DNA reads TGTGCCATAGGCCCGGGGGGTCTTGCTGTCGAGCAGTACTTC. It yields the protein CAIGPGGLAVEQYF.

V is TRBV5-6 and J is TRBJ1-4, with a weak D call TRBD1 (6 bases). CDR3 length: 13 residues. V gave up 3 bases and J gave up 7 bases, with 10 bases separating them. Germline V gene data show CDR1 as SGHDT and CDR2 as YYEEEE. CDR3 in amino acids: CASSSQGSEKLFF. Here the CDR3 DNA reads TGTGCCAGCAGCTCGCAGGGGAGTGAAAAACTGTTTTTT.

The gene calls are TRBV19 and TRBJ2-1; D remains ambiguous. V was trimmed by 6 bases and J by 7 bases, leaving 22 bases between them. The length of the CDR3 is 16 residues. CDR1 and CDR2 from the germline V gene are LNHDA and SQIVND (reference sequence). DNA for the CDR3: TGTGCCAGTAGCCGACCCGGGTCCACACGGCGGAATGAGCAGTTCTTC. It codes for CASSRPGSTRRNEQFF.